The clone carrying this T cell receptor beta chain came up a few times. The sample is drawn from a study of shared T cell receptors in the human thymus. V was trimmed by 7 bases and J by 1 base, leaving 8 bases between them. The CDR3 is made up of 13 amino acids. Germline lookup yields CDR1 MNHEY and CDR2 SMNVEV (reference sequence). Measured with immunoSEQ multiplex PCR; TCRdb has only the in-frame clones, and not every one. The sample includes about 660,000 clones, approximately 88% of them seen just once. The data were also submitted as part of a second study, on human thymus T cells. That paper states: Resections that were taken during corrective heart surgery supplied the thymus tissue.

The chain combines TRBV27 with TRBJ1-3; D ambiguous. The sample comprised thymocytes. The clonotype was recovered from a boy younger than two with a congenital heart defect. The CDR3 DNA reads as TGTGCCAGCAAGAGTCATTCTGGAAACACCATATATTTT. Its protein product is CASKSHSGNTIYF.